This T cell receptor beta chain was recorded in a study of human T cells and chemical hapten exposure (dated by TCRdb to the early 2020s). About the study as a whole: For sensitization, 2% DPC in acetone was applied to a roughly 2 cm by roughly 2 cm area of upper inner arm skin. Throughout the approximately 25-week study period, patients were also given weekly therapeutic DPC doses on the scalp. Patch testing on the upper back used Finn chambers containing 0.01% DPC, with scoring done after 6 days according to International Contact Dermatitis Research Group standards. Most of the patients in the cohort were female, and the cohort covered alopecia areata with under or over 50% scalp involvement, alopecia totalis and alopecia universalis. The libraries were sequenced as a pool, and the TCR yield per sample differed mostly because of small variations in library volumes within the pool. Peripheral blood TCR repertoire changes were tracked in vivo in alopecia patients during primary and secondary sensitization to the hapten diphenylcyclopropenone (DPC). Blood samples were taken from patients before sensitization (week 0) and then at 2, 6 and about 24 weeks after DPC sensitization. Twenty-nine alopecia patients provided blood for TCR sequencing at one to four time points (pre-sensitization, 2, 6 and 24 weeks). What the study reported, not specific to this receptor: DPC sensitization did not change how many TCRs were above 1 in 1000 frequency, and no evidence was found of alterations in global repertoire structure. Repeated subsampling changed both the strength of the expansion versus patch-test correlation and the threshold at which that correlation became significant. Expanded TCRs formed significantly more large CDR3 similarity clusters than pre-sensitization or healthy control sets, consistent with antigen-driven responses. Because every patient had alopecia, a presumed autoimmune disease, the patients' immune response might differ from that of healthy individuals. A positive correlation was found between the number of PT1 expanded TCRs and patch test score, with significance reached at thresholds 8, 16 and 32 but not 4.

The sample's time point label, decoded: patch test 3, about 24 weeks after DPC sensitization. The treatment or condition label for this specimen denotes: therapeutic diphenylcyclopropenone sensitization with weekly scalp DPC. At each patch-test visit, blood was drawn before the patch test was applied. To be eligible, patients had to be aged 18 to 70, diagnosed with alopecia and judged suitable for DPC therapy, while pregnant patients were excluded. Unfractionated whole blood was collected in Tempus Blood RNA tubes, and total RNA was extracted from that blood. The library was generated by RACE. TCRdb records NextSeq 500 as the sequencer. Library preparation attached unique molecular identifiers to individual cDNA molecules for quantitative, reproducible TCR counting. Each blood RNA sample was used to sequence both TCR alpha and TCR beta chains. The paper's processing steps were these. A median of about 89,000 TCRs per sample was observed, with a range of about 20,000 to 750,000. The Decombinator software suite was used to annotate V, J and CDR3 in the TCR reads. For the PS versus PT1 abundance plots, all samples were subsampled to the same number of TCRs (28,000). TCRs were defined as expanded if absent before sensitization and observed at least eight times at the 2-week time point. TCRdb reprocessed the public reads (quality trimming at Q25 with fastp, clone calling with MiXCR) and kept in-frame beta chains. Rows merge per CDR3 protein into single entries with the most common DNA and genes. TCRdb, not the original authors, processed these V and J calls. The sample yields 95,000 to 150,000 distinct CDR3 sequences; approximately 10% were counted once. Over 2% of the sample goes to the ten largest clones.

According to the germline V gene, CDR1 reads MRHNA and CDR2 reads SNTAGT. CDR3 length: 15 amino acids, cysteine to phenylalanine. Solely the CDR3 DNA is kept, with 45 bases framed from the first base. At the junction V is shortened by 2 bases and J by 0 bases, with 9 bases in between. There are many counts of this clonotype. Its antigen remains unidentified. No much larger clonotype is one base removed from it; base qualities were not supplied. The V gene is TRBV6-4 and the J gene is TRBJ2-3; the D region possibly corresponds to TRBD2 (6 bases align). This sequence was found in a woman aged 50 to 60 with alopecia areata. Some clones in this sample may be carry-over from other donors' samples. Sequenced material: whole blood, taken in connection with sensitization to the hapten diphenylcyclopropenone (DPC). Read as DNA, the sequence is TGTGCCAGCAGTGACACTAGCACTAGCACAGATACGCAGTATTTT. Its translation reads: CASSDTSTSTDTQYF.